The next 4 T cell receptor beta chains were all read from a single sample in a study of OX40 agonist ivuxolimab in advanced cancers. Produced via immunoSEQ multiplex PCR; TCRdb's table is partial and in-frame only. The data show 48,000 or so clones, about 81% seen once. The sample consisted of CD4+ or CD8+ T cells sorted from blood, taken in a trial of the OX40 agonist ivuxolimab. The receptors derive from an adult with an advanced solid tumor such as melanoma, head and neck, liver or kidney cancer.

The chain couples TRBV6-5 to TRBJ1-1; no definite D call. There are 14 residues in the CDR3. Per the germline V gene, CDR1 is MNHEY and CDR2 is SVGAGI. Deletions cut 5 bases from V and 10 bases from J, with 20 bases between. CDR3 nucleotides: TGTGCCAGCAGTATTCGGACCGGTTTTCAACGAGCTTTCTTT. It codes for CASSIRTGFQRAFF.

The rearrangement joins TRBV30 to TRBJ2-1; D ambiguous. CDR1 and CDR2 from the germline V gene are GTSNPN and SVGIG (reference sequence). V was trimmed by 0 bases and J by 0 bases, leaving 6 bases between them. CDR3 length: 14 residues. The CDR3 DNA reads TGTGCCTGGAGTGTGAGACGCTCCTACAATGAGCAGTTCTTC. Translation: CAWSVRRSYNEQFF.

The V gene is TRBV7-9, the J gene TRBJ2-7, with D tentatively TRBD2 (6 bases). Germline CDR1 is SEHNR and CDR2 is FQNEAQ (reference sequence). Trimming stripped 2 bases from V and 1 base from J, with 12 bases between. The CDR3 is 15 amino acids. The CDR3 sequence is CASSLLGGDSYEQYF. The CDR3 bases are TGTGCCAGCAGCTTATTGGGGGGTGATTCCTACGAGCAGTACTTC. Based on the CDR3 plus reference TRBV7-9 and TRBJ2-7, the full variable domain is DTGVSQNPRHKITKRGQNVTFRCDPISEHNRLYWYRQTLGQGPEFLTYFQNEAQLEKSRLLSDRFSAERPKGSFSTLEIQRTEQGDSAMYLCASSLLGGDSYEQYFGPGTRLTVT.

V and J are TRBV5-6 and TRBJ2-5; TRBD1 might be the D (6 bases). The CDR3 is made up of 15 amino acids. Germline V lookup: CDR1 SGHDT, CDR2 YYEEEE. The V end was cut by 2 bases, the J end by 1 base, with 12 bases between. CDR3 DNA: TGTGCCAGCAGCTTTACAGGACAGCTCCAAGAGACCCAGTACTTC. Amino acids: CASSFTGQLQETQYF.